The clone carrying this T cell receptor (beta chain) was seen a handful of times. The protocol was immunoSEQ multiplex PCR, while the TCRdb copy is restricted to in-frame clones and leaves out a portion. The sample has under 300,000 clones, approximately 85% seen once; the top ten hold 8% to 13%. The data originate from a study of blood T cell repertoires in COVID-19. Study context: Whether acute or convalescent, the COVID-19 samples came from the United States, Italy and Spain. PBMCs, B-cell-depleted T cells, or T cells provided the cDNA or gDNA that made up the material.

The CDR3 covers 13 residues. The germline CDR1 and CDR2 sequences are LNHDA and SQIVND (reference sequence). V was pared by 9 bases and J by 7 bases, with 13 bases between. The TCR sequence derives from a woman between 65 and 79 years old with acute or convalescent COVID-19. Material: peripheral blood. The chain is built from TRBV19 and TRBJ1-6; D possibly corresponds to TRBD1 (6 bases). Here the CDR3 DNA reads TGTGCCAGCCGGGACAAAGGGAATTCACCCCTCCACTTT. This codes for CASRDKGNSPLHF.